The entry below describes one T cell receptor (beta chain). V was pared by 0 bases and J by 2 bases, with 9 bases between. CDR1 and CDR2 (germline): SGHRS, YFSETQ. The CDR3 totals 15 residues. The data derive from a study of blood T cell repertoires in COVID-19. Using immunoSEQ multiplex PCR, the repertoire was profiled, and TCRdb retains in-frame clones only, with some absent. The sample comprises hundreds of thousands of clones, more than 75% of which are singletons, and over 2% rests with the top ten. The sample comprised PBMCs or T cells enriched from blood (not recorded which). The V call is TRBV5-1, the J call TRBJ2-1, with TRBD2 as a possible D gene (6 bases). This receptor was taken from a woman aged 60-75 years in a cohort exposed to, infected with or recovered from COVID-19 (not recorded which). The CDR3: CASSLEAGTYNEQFF. The CDR3 DNA follows: TGCGCCAGCAGCTTGGAGGCGGGAACCTACAATGAGCAGTTCTTC.